Below are 23 T cell receptor beta chains sequenced from a single sample in a study of blood T cell repertoires in COVID-19 (dated by TCRdb to the early 2020s). The library relied on the immunoSEQ multiplex PCR assay. The clones in this table, taken by TCRdb from immuneACCESS, are in-frame only. Not every clone is retained; where verified, under half of the shortfall comes from an unresolved V gene, and the cause of the rest is unknown. For this sample there are approximately 260,000 clones; around 90% appear just once. Jointly, the top ten make up about 2.1% of the sample. Sequenced sample: peripheral blood. Receptor source: a woman aged 60 to 75 with COVID-19, enrolled during active disease.

The chain joins TRBV5-3 to TRBJ2-1; perhaps TRBD2 as D (5 bases). TRBV5-3 qualifies as an ORF whose function is uncertain. Trimming took 6 bases from V and 3 from J, leaving 19 bases between them. The CDR3 length is 16 residues. CDR3 bases: TGTGCCAGAACCTACCCCGTACTAGTCGACTACAATGAGCAGTTCTTC. Translated: CARTYPVLVDYNEQFF.

The chain couples TRBV7-3 to TRBJ1-4, with D possibly matching TRBD1 (5 bases). Trimming removed 5 bases at V and 3 bases at J, with 13 bases between. CDR3 length equals 15 residues. Looked up from germline, CDR1 is SGHTA and CDR2 is FQGTGA. CDR3 sequence (DNA): TGTGCCAGCAGCATGGGGCGGCAGCCTAATGAAAAACTGTTTTTT. Translating gives CASSMGRQPNEKLFF.

This sequence joins TRBV7-3 and TRBJ2-6, with D maybe TRBD1 (6 bases). V lost 5 bases and J 2 bases, leaving 16 bases between the germline ends. Germline-derived CDR1 and CDR2 are SGHTA and FQGTGA. CDR3 length: 17 residues. The CDR3 bases are TGTGCCAGCAGCGGATTTACAGGGCTCCCTGGGGCCAACGTCCTGACTTTC. It is translated as CASSGFTGLPGANVLTF.

The chain employs TRBV4-1 and TRBJ2-7, with 9 bases that match TRBD1. Germline trimming cut 0 bases from V and 1 base from J; bases unmatched to any gene: 4. This CDR3 region has 16 residues. Germline V lookup: CDR1 MGHRA, CDR2 YSYEKL. The CDR3 here is CASSQEVGTGSYEQYF. DNA for the CDR3: TGCGCCAGCAGCCAAGAGGTGGGGACAGGGTCCTACGAGCAGTACTTC.

This chain's CDR3 is CASSFESSGNTIYF. The CDR3 nucleotides read TGTGCCAGCAGCTTTGAGAGCTCTGGAAACACCATATATTTT. The rearrangement uses TRBV7-8 and TRBJ1-3; D call uncertain. Between the trimmed V and J ends, which lost 3 bases and 0 bases, there was a span of 6 bases. This CDR3 has 14 residues. CDR1 and CDR2 (germline): SGHVS, FQNEAQ.

The chain employs TRBV14 and TRBJ1-4; D remains ambiguous. The germline gives CDR1 SGHDN, CDR2 FVKESK. CDR3 length: 15 residues. Between the trimmed V and J ends, which lost 4 bases and 5 bases, there was a span of 14 bases. For the CDR3, the DNA is TGTGCCAGCAGCCTACTGGCGGGGAGAAATGAAAAACTGTTTTTT. It codes for CASSLLAGRNEKLFF.

The chain combines TRBV2 with TRBJ2-5; D may be TRBD2 (6 bases). Trimming removed 5 bases from V and 2 bases from J, with 18 bases in between. CDR3 length equals 16 residues. The V gene's germline CDR1 is SNHLY and CDR2 FYNNEI. Here the CDR3 reads CASSRLGGEAQETQYF. CDR3 DNA sequence: TGTGCCAGCAGTCGCCTTGGAGGGGAGGCTCAAGAGACCCAGTACTTC.

The V gene is TRBV7-9, the J gene TRBJ1-6; D remains ambiguous. In germline, CDR1 is SEHNR, CDR2 FQNEAQ (reference sequence). V was pared by 4 bases and J by 11 bases, with 18 bases between. CDR3 length equals 15 residues. In nucleotides, the CDR3 is TGTGCCAGCAGCTCGTGGACGGGGAGGCGGACACCCCTCCACTTT. Translation: CASSSWTGRRTPLHF.

This chain uses TRBV2 with TRBJ1-6; possibly TRBD1 for D (5 bases). Germline values: CDR1 SNHLY, CDR2 FYNNEI. With 5 bases removed from V and 4 bases from J, the gap between germline ends came to 15 bases. CDR3 length equals 16 residues. In nucleotides, the CDR3 is TGTGCCAGCAGTCCCTATTCCGGGGGATATAATTCACCCCTCCACTTT. Its translation: CASSPYSGGYNSPLHF.

The CDR3 bases are TGTGCCAGCAGCGCCGACTGGGACTCCCACTACGAGCAGTACTTC. Its protein product is CASSADWDSHYEQYF. The chain recombines TRBV11-2 with TRBJ2-7, with D possibly being TRBD2 (6 bases). Trimming shortened V by 5 bases and J by 3 bases, and 17 bases separated the two germline ends. CDR3 length: 15 residues. Germline CDR1 reads SGHAT; CDR2 reads FQNNGV.

J is TRBJ1-1 and V is TRBV4-1; TRBD1 agrees at 7 bases. The CDR3 has 14 residues. CDR1 and CDR2 from the germline V gene are MGHRA and YSYEKL. Germline trimming cut 4 bases from V and 1 base from J; bases unmatched to any gene: 3. CDR3 sequence reads: CASSRDSQNTEAFF. The CDR3 DNA is TGCGCCAGCAGCCGGGACAGTCAGAACACTGAAGCTTTCTTT.

In nucleotides, the CDR3 is TGTGCCAGCAGCCCAGACAGGGGGCGGGTTGGGGGCTACACCTTC. Residues: CASSPDRGRVGGYTF. V and J are TRBV7-2 and TRBJ1-2; 10 bases align to TRBD1. Germline CDR1 and CDR2: SGHTA and FQGNSA. The CDR3 covers 15 residues. The junction had 11 bases not matched to a gene; V was cut back by 5 bases and J by 8 bases.

A single count supports this clone. The chain is built from TRBV7-8 and TRBJ1-2, with a tentative D call TRBD1 (5 bases). This CDR3 spans 15 amino acids. The V gene lost 2 bases and the J gene lost 0 bases, with 10 bases spanning the gap. CDR1 SGHVS and CDR2 FQNEAQ come from the germline V gene. This CDR3 reads CASSLWGGSNYGYTF. In nucleotides, the CDR3 is TGTGCCAGCAGCTTATGGGGGGGATCTAACTATGGCTACACCTTC.

The chain uses TRBV5-4 and TRBJ1-6; possibly TRBD1 for D (5 bases). This CDR3 spans 15 amino acids. The germline CDR1 and CDR2 sequences are SGHNT and YYREEE (reference sequence). With 0 bases removed from V and 7 bases from J, the gap between germline ends came to 11 bases. CDR3 amino acids: CASSLVGLVNSPLHF. CDR3 bases: TGTGCCAGCAGCTTGGTGGGGCTAGTAAATTCACCCCTCCACTTT.

The chain employs TRBV6-2 or TRBV6-3 and TRBJ2-1; 8 bases align to TRBD1. CDR3 length equals 16 residues. Germline V gene lookup returns CDR1 MNHEY and CDR2 SVGEGT. V was clipped by 0 bases and J by 5 bases; unmatched bases: 6. DNA for the CDR3: TGTGCCAGCAGTTACTCCAGGACAGGGTCGAACAATGAGCAGTTCTTC. Protein: CASSYSRTGSNNEQFF.

This sequence joins TRBV6-5 and TRBJ2-2; 7 bases are shared with TRBD1. CDR3 size: 13 residues. The J segment lost 5 bases and the V segment lost 6 bases, leaving 3 bases of the junction unmatched. The germline V gene has CDR1 MNHEY and CDR2 SVGAGI. The CDR3 protein is CASRVGQTGELFF. In DNA form, the CDR3 reads TGTGCCAGCAGGGTGGGACAGACCGGGGAGCTGTTTTTT.

As to this clone: One end of the junction does not line up with germline, which may come from a read error. The chain employs TRBV29-1 and TRBJ2-1, with D tentatively TRBD1 or TRBD2 (6 bases each). Germline loops: CDR1 SQVTM, CDR2 ANQGSEA. CDR3 length: 13 residues. The CDR3 sequence: CTVGGPPPNEQFF. CDR3 nucleotide sequence: TGCACCGTTGGGGGGCCCCCTCCCAATGAGCAGTTCTTC.

J is TRBJ1-1 and V is TRBV18; TRBD1 matches 10 bases. CDR1 is KGHSH, CDR2 LQKENI, per germline. With V trimmed by 5 bases and J by 1 base, 4 bases remained unmatched. The length of the CDR3 is 15 residues. CDR3 DNA: TGTGCCAGCTCATACGGGACAGGGGAGAACACTGAAGCTTTCTTT. Translating it yields CASSYGTGENTEAFF.

This chain joins TRBV3-1 (or the pseudogene TRBV3-2) and TRBJ1-2; 7 nucleotides match TRBD1. Germline CDR1 and CDR2: LGHDT and YNNKEL (reference sequence). The CDR3 consists of 14 residues. The V gene end was trimmed by 2 bases and the J gene end by 4 bases; junction bases not matched to a gene: 4. The CDR3 DNA sequence: TGTGCCAGCAGCCAATACAGGGGCTCCTATGGCTACACCTTC. Its translation: CASSQYRGSYGYTF.

V and J are TRBV6-6 and TRBJ1-6; D is ambiguous. Trimming shortened V by 5 bases and J by 4 bases, and 12 bases separated the two germline ends. CDR1 is MNHNY, CDR2 SVGAGI, per germline (reference sequence). This CDR3 has 15 residues. The DNA of the CDR3 is TGTGCCAGCAGTGCGCATCAGGAATATAATTCACCCCTCCACTTT. Protein sequence: CASSAHQEYNSPLHF.

CDR3: CPTTTRQGGTYEQYF. Here the CDR3 DNA reads TGTCCCACAACAACACGACAGGGGGGCACCTACGAGCAGTACTTC. The chain is built from TRBV27 and TRBJ2-7, with TRBD1 identical over 9 bases. Germline V gene data show CDR1 as MNHEY and CDR2 as SMNVEV (reference sequence). The length of the CDR3 is 15 residues.

This chain uses TRBV5-5 with TRBJ2-1; 7 positions agree with TRBD1. CDR3 length: 15 residues. Trimming at V came to 6 bases and at J to 0 bases, leaving 6 bases not matched to a gene. Germline lookup yields CDR1 SGHKS and CDR2 YYEKEE (reference sequence). In DNA form, the CDR3 reads TGTGCCAGCACGGTCAGGGACAGCTCCTACAATGAGCAGTTCTTC. Protein: CASTVRDSSYNEQFF. The variable domain in full, with the rest retrieved from reference TRBV5-5 and TRBJ2-1, is DAGVTQSPTHLIKTRGQQVTLRCSPISGHKSVSWYQQVLGQGPQFIFQYYEKEERGRGNFPDRFSARQFPNYSSELNVNALLLGDSALYLCASTVRDSSYNEQFFGPGTRLTVL.

In its sample, this clone was seen once. For the CDR3, the DNA is TGCGCCAGCAGCTTGAACAGGGGCCAGGGTGAAGCTTTCTTT. Translated: CASSLNRGQGEAFF. J is TRBJ1-1 and V is TRBV5-1; TRBD1 matches at 7 bases. This CDR3 comprises 14 residues. V trimming: 1 base; J trimming: 7 bases; junction bases outside the gene matches: 7. Germline values: CDR1 SGHRS, CDR2 YFSETQ.